This T cell receptor (beta chain) came from a study of post-analysis software for immune sequencing data. About this clonotype: Its antigen is undetermined.

The V end was cut by 3 bases, the J end by 1 base, with 6 bases between. The CDR3 runs to 12 residues. The V gene's germline CDR1 is SQVTM and CDR2 ANQGSEA. Study results and limitations: The normalized Chao1 diversity of multiple sclerosis patients was significantly lower than that of controls. Among 5 or 6 TRBV segments more frequent in patients than controls were TRBV5-6, TRBV5-1 and TRBV20-1.

The authors incorporated unique molecular identifiers into the TCR beta cDNA libraries. TCRdb redid the calling of the PCR reads with MiXCR, one entry per CDR3 protein. The sample includes about 760,000 distinct CDR3 sequences, around 27% of them seen just once. Sequencing input: blood. The TCR was taken from a girl aged 5 to 17 with multiple sclerosis. The genes are TRBV29-1 and TRBJ1-1; no clear D. CDR3 DNA: TGCAGCGTTGATCGGCCGAACACTGAAGCTTTCTTT. The encoded protein is CSVDRPNTEAFF.